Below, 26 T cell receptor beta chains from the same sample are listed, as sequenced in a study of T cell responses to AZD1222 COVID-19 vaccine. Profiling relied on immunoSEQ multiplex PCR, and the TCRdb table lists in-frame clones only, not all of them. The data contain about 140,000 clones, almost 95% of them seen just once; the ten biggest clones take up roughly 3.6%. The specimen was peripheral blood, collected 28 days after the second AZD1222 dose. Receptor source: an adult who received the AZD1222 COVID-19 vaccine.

CDR3 DNA sequence: TGTGCCAGCAGTGACAGATATGGCTACACCTTC. Its protein product is CASSDRYGYTF. The chain uses TRBV12-3 or TRBV12-4 and TRBJ1-2, with D possibly TRBD1 on 5 matching bases. Trimming cost V 5 bases and J 5 bases, with 6 bases left between them. The CDR3 spans 11 residues.

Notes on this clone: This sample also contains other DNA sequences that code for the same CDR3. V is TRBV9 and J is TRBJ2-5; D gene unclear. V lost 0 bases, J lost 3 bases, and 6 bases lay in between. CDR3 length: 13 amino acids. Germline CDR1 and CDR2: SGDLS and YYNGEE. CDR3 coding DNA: TGTGCCAGCAGCGTAGGAGGAGAAGAGACCCAGTACTTC. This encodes CASSVGGEETQYF.

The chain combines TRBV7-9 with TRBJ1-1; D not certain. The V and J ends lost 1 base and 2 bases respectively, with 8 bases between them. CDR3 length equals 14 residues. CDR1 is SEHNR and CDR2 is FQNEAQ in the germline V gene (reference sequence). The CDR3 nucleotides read TGTGCCAGCAGCTTAGTCCCGGTCAACACTGAAGCTTTCTTT. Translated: CASSLVPVNTEAFF.

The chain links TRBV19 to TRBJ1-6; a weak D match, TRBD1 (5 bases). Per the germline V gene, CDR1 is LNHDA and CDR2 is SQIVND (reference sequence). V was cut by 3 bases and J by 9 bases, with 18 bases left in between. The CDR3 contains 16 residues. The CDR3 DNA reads TGTGCCAGTAGTATCGGTGCAGGGTCTGAATCTTCACCCCTCCACTTT. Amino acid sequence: CASSIGAGSESSPLHF.

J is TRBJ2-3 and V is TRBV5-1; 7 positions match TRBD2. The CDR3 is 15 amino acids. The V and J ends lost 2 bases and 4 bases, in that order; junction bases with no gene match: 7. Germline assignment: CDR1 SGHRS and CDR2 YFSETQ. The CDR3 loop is CASSFRTSVADTQYF. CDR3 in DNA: TGCGCCAGCAGCTTCCGTACTAGCGTCGCAGATACGCAGTATTTT.

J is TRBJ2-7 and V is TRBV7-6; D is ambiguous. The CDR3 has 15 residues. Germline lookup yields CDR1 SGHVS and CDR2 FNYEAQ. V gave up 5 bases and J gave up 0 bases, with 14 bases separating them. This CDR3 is CASSPYSTGSYEQYF. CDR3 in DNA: TGTGCCAGCAGCCCCTATTCTACTGGCTCCTACGAGCAGTACTTC.

CDR3 loop: CASSTARTSTDTQYF. The CDR3 nucleotides read TGTGCCAGCAGTACCGCACGGACTAGCACAGATACGCAGTATTTT. V and J are TRBV6-5 and TRBJ2-3, with D perhaps TRBD2 (5 bases). The length of the CDR3 is 15 residues. Germline CDR1 is MNHEY and CDR2 is SVGAGI. V shed 5 bases and J shed 0 bases, with 12 bases lying between them.

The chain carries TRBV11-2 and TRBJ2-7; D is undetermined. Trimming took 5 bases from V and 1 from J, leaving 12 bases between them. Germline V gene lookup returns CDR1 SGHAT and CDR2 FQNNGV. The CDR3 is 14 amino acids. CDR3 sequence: CASSPQWGSYEQYF. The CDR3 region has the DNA TGTGCCAGCAGCCCCCAGTGGGGTTCCTACGAGCAGTACTTC.

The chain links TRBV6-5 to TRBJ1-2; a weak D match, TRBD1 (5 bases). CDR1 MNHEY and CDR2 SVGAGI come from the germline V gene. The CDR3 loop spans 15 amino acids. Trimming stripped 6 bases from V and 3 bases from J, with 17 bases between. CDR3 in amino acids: CASSAQSGADYGYTF. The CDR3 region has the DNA TGTGCCAGCAGCGCTCAGAGCGGGGCCGACTATGGCTACACCTTC.

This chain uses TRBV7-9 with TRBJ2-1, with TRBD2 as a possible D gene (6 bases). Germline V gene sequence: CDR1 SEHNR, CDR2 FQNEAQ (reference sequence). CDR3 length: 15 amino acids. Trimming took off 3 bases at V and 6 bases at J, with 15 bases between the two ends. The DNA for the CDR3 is TGTGCCAGCAGCTTCCAAAGACTAGTCGGCAATGAGCAGTTCTTC. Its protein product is CASSFQRLVGNEQFF.

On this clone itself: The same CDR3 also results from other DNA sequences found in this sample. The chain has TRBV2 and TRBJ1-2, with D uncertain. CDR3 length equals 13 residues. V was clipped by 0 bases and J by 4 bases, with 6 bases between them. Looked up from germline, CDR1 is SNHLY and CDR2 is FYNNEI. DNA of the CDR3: TGTGCCAGCAGTGAAGCGCGGGGCTATGGCTACACCTTC. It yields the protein CASSEARGYGYTF. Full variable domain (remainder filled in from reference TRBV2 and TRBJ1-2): EPEVTQTPSHQVTQMGQEVILRCVPISNHLYFYWYRQILGQKVEFLVSFYNNEISEKSEIFDDQFSVERPDGSNFTLKIRSTKLEDSAMYFCASSEARGYGYTFGSGTRLTVV.

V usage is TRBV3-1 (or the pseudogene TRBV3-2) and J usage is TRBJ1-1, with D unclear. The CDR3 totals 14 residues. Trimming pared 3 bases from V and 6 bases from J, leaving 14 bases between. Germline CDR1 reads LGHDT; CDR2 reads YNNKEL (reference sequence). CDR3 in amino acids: CASSQEGNSPEAFF. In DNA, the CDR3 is TGTGCCAGCAGCCAGGAAGGGAACAGTCCTGAAGCTTTCTTT.

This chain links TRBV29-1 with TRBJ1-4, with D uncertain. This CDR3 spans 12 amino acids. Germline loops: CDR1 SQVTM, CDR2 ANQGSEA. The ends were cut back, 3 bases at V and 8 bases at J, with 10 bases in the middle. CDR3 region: CSVEGWGEKLFF. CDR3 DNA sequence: TGCAGCGTTGAGGGGTGGGGAGAAAAACTGTTTTTT.

The CDR3 DNA is TGTGCCAGCAGCCAAGTTCCGGGGCCCTACGAGCAGTACTTC. Translating gives CASSQVPGPYEQYF. The gene calls are TRBV3-1 (or the pseudogene TRBV3-2) and TRBJ2-7; D may correspond to TRBD1 or TRBD2 (5 bases each). Germline V gene lookup returns CDR1 LGHDT and CDR2 YNNKEL (reference sequence). This CDR3 spans 14 amino acids. Trimming pared 1 base from V and 2 bases from J, leaving 9 bases between.

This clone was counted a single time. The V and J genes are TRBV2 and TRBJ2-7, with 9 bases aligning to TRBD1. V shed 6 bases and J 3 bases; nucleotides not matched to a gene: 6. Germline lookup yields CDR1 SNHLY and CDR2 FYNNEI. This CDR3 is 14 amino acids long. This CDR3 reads CASSVDRGIYEQYF. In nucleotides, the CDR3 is TGTGCCAGCAGCGTGGACAGGGGAATCTACGAGCAGTACTTC.

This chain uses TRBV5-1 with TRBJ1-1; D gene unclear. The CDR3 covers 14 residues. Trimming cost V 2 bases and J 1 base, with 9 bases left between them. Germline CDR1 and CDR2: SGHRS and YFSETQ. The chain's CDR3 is CASSFNTANTEAFF. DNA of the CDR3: TGCGCCAGCAGCTTTAATACTGCGAACACTGAAGCTTTCTTT.

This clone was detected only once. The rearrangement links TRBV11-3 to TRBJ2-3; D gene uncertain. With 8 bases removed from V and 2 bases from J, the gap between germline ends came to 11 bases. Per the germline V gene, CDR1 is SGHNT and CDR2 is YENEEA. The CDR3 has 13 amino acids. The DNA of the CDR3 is TGTGCCAGCGCTTTCTTCTCCACAGATACGCAGTATTTT. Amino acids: CASAFFSTDTQYF. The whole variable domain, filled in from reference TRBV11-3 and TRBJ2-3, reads EAGVVQSPRYKIIEKKQPVAFWCNPISGHNTLYWYLQNLGQGPELLIRYENEEAVDDSQLPKDRFSAERLKGVDSTLKIQPAELGDSAVYLCASAFFSTDTQYFGPGTRLTVL.

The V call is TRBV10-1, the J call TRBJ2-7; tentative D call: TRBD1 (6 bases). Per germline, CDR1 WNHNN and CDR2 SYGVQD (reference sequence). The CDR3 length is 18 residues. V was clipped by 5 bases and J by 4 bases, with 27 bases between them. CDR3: CASSKQGSFDMWSYEQYF. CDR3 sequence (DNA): TGCGCCAGCAGTAAACAGGGCTCCTTTGATATGTGGTCTTACGAGCAGTACTTC.

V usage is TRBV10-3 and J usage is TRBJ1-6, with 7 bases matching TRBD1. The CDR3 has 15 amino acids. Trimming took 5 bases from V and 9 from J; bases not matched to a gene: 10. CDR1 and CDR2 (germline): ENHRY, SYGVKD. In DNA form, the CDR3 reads TGTGCCATCAGTTTTCAGTCAGGGGACAGTTCACCCCTCCACTTT. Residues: CAISFQSGDSSPLHF.

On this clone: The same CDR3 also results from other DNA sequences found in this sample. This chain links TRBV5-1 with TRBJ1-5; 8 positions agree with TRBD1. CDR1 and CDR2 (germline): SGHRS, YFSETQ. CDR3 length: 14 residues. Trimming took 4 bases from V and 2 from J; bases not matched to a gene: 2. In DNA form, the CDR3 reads TGCGCCAGCAGCCTGACAGGGGGCAATCAGCCCCAGCATTTT. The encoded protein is CASSLTGGNQPQHF. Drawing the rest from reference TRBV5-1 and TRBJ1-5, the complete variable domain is KAGVTQTPRYLIKTRGQQVTLSCSPISGHRSVSWYQQTPGQGLQFLFEYFSETQRNKGNFPGRFSGRQFSNSRSEMNVSTLELGDSALYLCASSLTGGNQPQHFGDGTRLSIL.

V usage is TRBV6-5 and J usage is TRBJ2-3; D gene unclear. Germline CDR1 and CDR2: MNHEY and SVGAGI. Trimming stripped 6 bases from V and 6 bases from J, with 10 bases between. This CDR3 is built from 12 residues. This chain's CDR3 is CASSSPRDTQYF. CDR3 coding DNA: TGTGCCAGCAGCTCACCGCGGGATACGCAGTATTTT.

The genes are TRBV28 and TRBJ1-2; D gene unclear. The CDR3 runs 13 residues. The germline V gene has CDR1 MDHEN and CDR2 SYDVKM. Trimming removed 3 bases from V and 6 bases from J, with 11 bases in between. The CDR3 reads CASSFHRADGYTF. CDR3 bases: TGTGCCAGCAGTTTCCACCGGGCGGATGGCTACACCTTC.

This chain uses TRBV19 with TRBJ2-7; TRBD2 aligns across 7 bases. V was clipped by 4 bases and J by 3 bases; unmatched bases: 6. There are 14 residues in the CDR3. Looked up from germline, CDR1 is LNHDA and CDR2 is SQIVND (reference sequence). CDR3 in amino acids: CASSNGLEGYEQYF. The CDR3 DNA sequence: TGTGCCAGTAGTAACGGACTAGAGGGCTACGAGCAGTACTTC.

The CDR3 sequence: CASSLGSYEQFF. In nucleotides, the CDR3 is TGTGCCAGCAGCTTAGGTAGCTATGAGCAGTTCTTC. This chain joins TRBV7-9 and TRBJ2-1; D gene ambiguous. Trimming left V 1 base short and J 8 bases short, with 6 bases between. The CDR3 consists of 12 residues. Per germline, CDR1 SEHNR and CDR2 FQNEAQ (reference sequence).

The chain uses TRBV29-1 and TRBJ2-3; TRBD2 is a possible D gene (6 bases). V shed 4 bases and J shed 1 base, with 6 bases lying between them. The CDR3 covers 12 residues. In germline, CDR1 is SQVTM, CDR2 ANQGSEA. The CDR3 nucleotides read TGCAGCGTTGGGGGGGGCACAGATACGCAGTATTTT. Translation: CSVGGGTDTQYF.

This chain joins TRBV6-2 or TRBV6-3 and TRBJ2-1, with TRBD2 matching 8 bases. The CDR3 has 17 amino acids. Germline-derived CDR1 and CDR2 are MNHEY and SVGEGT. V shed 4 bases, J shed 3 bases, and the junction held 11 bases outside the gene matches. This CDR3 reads CASSWTSGSLHYNEQFF. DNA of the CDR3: TGTGCCAGCAGTTGGACGAGCGGGAGTCTTCACTACAATGAGCAGTTCTTC.